The 9 T cell receptor beta chains in this list originate from one sample, sequenced in a study of OX40 agonist ivuxolimab in advanced cancers. Profiled with immunoSEQ multiplex PCR; TCRdb holds only in-frame clones, not every one. The top ten hold 1.5% to 2% of the sample, which has 60,000 to 85,000 clones, over 80% seen once. The source material was CD4+ or CD8+ T cells sorted from blood, sampled in a trial of the OX40 agonist ivuxolimab. These receptor sequences come from an adult with an advanced solid tumor such as melanoma, head and neck, liver or kidney cancer.

The sample holds one count of this clone. This chain connects TRBV5-1 to TRBJ2-1, with 10 bases identical to TRBD2. The CDR3 extends over 16 amino acids. The V segment lost 1 base and the J segment 2 bases; nucleotides outside the gene matches: 3. Germline CDR1 SGHRS, CDR2 YFSETQ. As DNA, the CDR3 is TGCGCCAGCAGCTTGACAGCGGGGGGGCCCTACAATGAGCAGTTCTTC. Translated: CASSLTAGGPYNEQFF.

This chain connects TRBV18 to TRBJ2-5; D is possibly TRBD1 (5 bases). The last part of the DNA fits TRBJ2-7 better; the J call may be wrong. From germline, CDR1 is KGHSH and CDR2 LQKENI. This CDR3 spans 15 amino acids. CDR3 nucleotide sequence: TGTGCCAGTCAAGGGGCGGTAAGAATTCCGAACGAGCAGTACTTC. This sequence encodes CASQGAVRIPNEQYF.

Only a few counts were recorded for this clone. The chain uses TRBV11-2 and TRBJ2-5, with D hard to call. This CDR3 is built from 12 residues. Trimming left V 4 bases short and J 2 bases short, with 5 bases between. Germline CDR1 and CDR2: SGHAT and FQNNGV. In nucleotides, the CDR3 is TGTGCCAGCAGCTGGTATCAAGAGACCCAGTACTTC. It codes for CASSWYQETQYF.

The chain employs TRBV28 and TRBJ2-2, with 14 bases fitting TRBD2. The V and J ends lost 9 bases and 4 bases, in that order; junction bases with no gene match: 7. Germline lookup yields CDR1 MDHEN and CDR2 SYDVKM. The CDR3 has 16 residues. In nucleotides, the CDR3 is TGTGCCAGTCGACTAGCGGGGGGGGCGACCACCGGGGAGCTGTTTTTT. Amino acid sequence: CASRLAGGATTGELFF.

This chain uses TRBV27 with TRBJ1-1; D is ambiguous. Germline V CDR1 and CDR2: MNHEY, SMNVEV (reference sequence). V was shortened by 4 bases and J by 10 bases, with 16 bases between the two germline ends. The CDR3 length is 13 residues. CDR3 region: CASSSPEGWGAFF. The CDR3, as DNA: TGTGCCAGCAGTTCCCCTGAAGGATGGGGAGCTTTCTTT.

The chain links TRBV27 to TRBJ1-2; 8 bases align to TRBD1. The CDR3 spans 15 residues. After removal of 4 bases from V and 5 bases from J, the junction contained 9 bases not matched to a gene. The germline V gene has CDR1 MNHEY and CDR2 SMNVEV (reference sequence). For the CDR3, the DNA is TGTGCCAGCAGTTGGCGGACAGGGTCTAGGTATGGCTACACCTTC. It translates to CASSWRTGSRYGYTF.

CDR3 DNA: TGTGCCAGCAGCGTAGATGCAGGGACAACTAATGAAAAACTGTTTTTT. Amino acid sequence: CASSVDAGTTNEKLFF. V and J are TRBV9 and TRBJ1-4; D is perhaps TRBD1 (5 bases). Trimming took off 0 bases at V and 0 bases at J, with 9 bases between the two ends. Per germline, CDR1 SGDLS and CDR2 YYNGEE. This CDR3 contains 16 residues.

The chain couples TRBV2 to TRBJ1-2, with D possibly being TRBD1 (6 bases). V lost 4 bases to trimming and J lost 5 bases, with 11 bases between them. Germline loops: CDR1 SNHLY, CDR2 FYNNEI. The CDR3 sequence is 13 residues long. This CDR3 is CASSVRTEYGYTF. For the CDR3, the DNA is TGTGCCAGCAGTGTCAGGACAGAGTATGGCTACACCTTC.

V and J are TRBV14 and TRBJ2-1; 8 bases fit TRBD2. V lost 1 base and J lost 12; bases outside the gene matches: 8. The CDR3 loop spans 14 amino acids. Looked up from germline, CDR1 is SGHDN and CDR2 is FVKESK. CDR3 bases: TGTGCCAGCAGCCAAGGTATTCGGAGCGGGGGGCAGTTCTTC. The encoded protein is CASSQGIRSGGQFF.